A single sample is the source of the 21 T cell receptor beta chains below, sequenced in a study of cytomegalovirus exposure and HLA in healthy donors. The PCR contained 60 Vbeta and 13 Jbeta primers. Sequenced by immunoSEQ multiplex PCR; TCRdb stores in-frame clones only, minus some. There are approximately 99,000 clones in the sample; roughly four fifths occur only once, and 5.2% lies in the top ten. Sequenced input: PBMCs. These receptors were taken from a man between 35 and 55 years old in good health and CMV-seropositive.

V gene TRBV5-1 combines with J gene TRBJ1-4; tentatively, D is TRBD1 (6 bases). The CDR3 has 14 residues. V lost 4 bases, J lost 8 bases, and 15 bases lay in between. Germline V gene sequence: CDR1 SGHRS, CDR2 YFSETQ. The CDR3 DNA reads TGCGCCAGCAGCGCAGCAGGGGTGGAGGAAAAACTGTTTTTT. Translating gives CASSAAGVEEKLFF.

The V call is TRBV29-1, the J call TRBJ1-1, with D possibly matching TRBD1 (5 bases). The V end was cut by 5 bases, the J end by 1 base, with 14 bases between. The CDR3 length is 14 residues. Germline CDR1 SQVTM, CDR2 ANQGSEA. CDR3 in amino acids: CSVSPTVSNTEAFF. The CDR3 DNA follows: TGCAGCGTTTCCCCGACAGTCTCGAACACTGAAGCTTTCTTT.

V gene TRBV7-2 combines with J gene TRBJ2-6, with D uncertain. V lost 5 bases, J lost 1 base, and 3 bases lay in between. Germline assignment: CDR1 SGHTA and CDR2 FQGNSA. This CDR3 has 13 amino acids. CDR3 sequence: CASSPSGANVLTF. The CDR3 region has the DNA TGTGCCAGCAGCCCTTCTGGGGCCAACGTCCTGACTTTC.

The CDR3 region is CASGGGSGTDTQYF. The CDR3 DNA reads TGTGCCTCAGGGGGCGGGAGCGGGACAGATACGCAGTATTTT. The chain uses TRBV28 and TRBJ2-3; a weak D match, TRBD1 (8 bases). V was cut by 11 bases and J by 3 bases, with 18 bases left in between. This CDR3 is 14 amino acids long. In germline, CDR1 is MDHEN, CDR2 SYDVKM.

The chain carries TRBV5-4 and TRBJ2-5, with 12 bases identical to TRBD1. CDR1 SGHNT and CDR2 YYREEE come from the germline V gene (reference sequence). The J segment lost 11 bases and the V segment lost 4 bases, leaving 9 bases of the junction unmatched. The length of the CDR3 is 14 residues. As DNA, the CDR3 is TGTGCCAGCAGCGCGGGACAGGGGGCGTTAGAGCAGTACTTC. The encoded protein is CASSAGQGALEQYF.

This clone was seen a single time. The rearrangement joins TRBV5-1 to TRBJ2-3; 7 bases line up with TRBD2. The CDR3 totals 16 residues. The V and J ends lost 0 bases and 2 bases, in that order; junction bases with no gene match: 6. CDR1 and CDR2 from the germline V gene are SGHRS and YFSETQ. CDR3 sequence (DNA): TGCGCCAGCAGCTTGGCCGGGGGGAGAACCACAGATACGCAGTATTTT. This encodes CASSLAGGRTTDTQYF.

The V gene is TRBV5-1, the J gene TRBJ2-5; 7 nucleotides match TRBD2. Per the germline V gene, CDR1 is SGHRS and CDR2 is YFSETQ. The CDR3 extends over 14 amino acids. J gave up 5 bases and V 2 bases, and 6 bases lay outside the gene matches. The CDR3 region has the DNA TGCGCCAGCAGCTTAACGGGGGGAAGGGAGACCCAGTACTTC. The encoded protein is CASSLTGGRETQYF.

This clone showed up just once. The chain combines TRBV7-2 with TRBJ2-1; the D gene is possibly TRBD2 (5 bases). Germline V lookup: CDR1 SGHTA, CDR2 FQGNSA. Trimming shortened V by 0 bases and J by 5 bases, and 14 bases separated the two germline ends. The CDR3 length is 16 residues. CDR3 sequence (DNA): TGTGCCAGCAGCTTAGCGACGGGAAGCATCAACAATGAGCAGTTCTTC. Encoded protein: CASSLATGSINNEQFF.

The chain links TRBV9 to TRBJ2-1; 7 nucleotides line up with TRBD2. The CDR3 extends over 15 amino acids. Germline V gene sequence: CDR1 SGDLS, CDR2 YYNGEE. The V gene end was trimmed by 6 bases and the J gene end by 6 bases; junction bases not matched to a gene: 12. The DNA for the CDR3 is TGTGCCAGCAACACGTGGGGGGAGGGCGGCAATGAGCAGTTCTTC. Amino acids: CASNTWGEGGNEQFF.

The CDR3 bases are TGTGCCAGCGGCGGGGGGCATCACGGGGAGCTGTTTTTT. Translated: CASGGGHHGELFF. The chain links TRBV7-6 to TRBJ2-2; 8 bases are shared with TRBD2. Germline V gives CDR1 SGHVS, CDR2 FNYEAQ. CDR3 length equals 13 residues. V gave up 8 bases and J gave up 7 bases; unmatched junction bases: 6.

This chain links TRBV6-5 with TRBJ2-5; TRBD1 might be the D (6 bases). The CDR3 sequence is 14 residues long. Germline assignment: CDR1 MNHEY and CDR2 SVGAGI. V shed 2 bases and J shed 3 bases, with 10 bases lying between them. CDR3 DNA: TGTGCCAGCAGTTACACAGGGTTGAAAGAGACCCAGTACTTC. This encodes CASSYTGLKETQYF.

This clone has just a few counts. The gene calls are TRBV5-4 and TRBJ1-2, with TRBD1 as a possible D gene (6 bases). The CDR3 loop spans 13 amino acids. Germline V CDR1 and CDR2: SGHNT, YYREEE (reference sequence). With 2 bases removed from V and 8 bases from J, the gap between germline ends came to 13 bases. The CDR3 nucleotides read TGTGCCAGCAGCTTCCCGACAGGCGGAGGCTACACCTTC. Translated, it gives CASSFPTGGGYTF.

This CDR3 is CASSVQDSNYGYTF. CDR3 bases: TGCGCCAGCAGCGTACAAGACAGCAACTATGGCTACACCTTC. This chain connects TRBV5-1 to TRBJ1-2; tentatively, D is TRBD1 (5 bases). Trimming stripped 4 bases from V and 2 bases from J, with 12 bases between. The CDR3 contains 14 residues. CDR1 is SGHRS, CDR2 YFSETQ, per germline.

V is TRBV2 and J is TRBJ1-6; D is uncertain. Germline-derived CDR1 and CDR2 are SNHLY and FYNNEI. The CDR3 covers 14 residues. Trimming stripped 2 bases from V and 7 bases from J, with 9 bases between. CDR3: CASSERLKNSPLHF. For the CDR3, the DNA is TGTGCCAGCAGTGAACGGTTGAAAAATTCACCCCTCCACTTT.

The V and J genes are TRBV19 and TRBJ2-7; D not certain. Trimming cost V 1 base and J 0 bases, with 7 bases left between them. The germline V gene has CDR1 LNHDA and CDR2 SQIVND (reference sequence). The CDR3 runs 14 residues. The CDR3 DNA reads as TGTGCCAGTAGTATAGTAGATAGCTCCTACGAGCAGTACTTC. Translated, it gives CASSIVDSSYEQYF.

This clone was detected only once. The chain couples TRBV18 to TRBJ1-1; D uncertain. The germline CDR1 and CDR2 sequences are KGHSH and LQKENI. V dropped 3 bases and J dropped 6 bases, with 14 bases sitting between them. This CDR3 spans 14 amino acids. The CDR3 region has the DNA TGTGCCAGCTCACCCAAGGGAGCTAGCGCTGAAGCTTTCTTT. Translated, it gives CASSPKGASAEAFF.

CDR3 nucleotide sequence: TGCAGCGTTGAAGATCAGGGCAATGAGCAGTTCTTC. Protein sequence: CSVEDQGNEQFF. V usage is TRBV29-1 and J usage is TRBJ2-1; D is perhaps TRBD1 (5 bases). There are 12 residues in the CDR3. Trimming shortened V by 0 bases and J by 6 bases, and 6 bases separated the two germline ends. CDR1 is SQVTM, CDR2 ANQGSEA, per germline.

The V call is TRBV2, the J call TRBJ2-2, with D possibly matching TRBD2 (6 bases). CDR3 length: 16 residues. Between the trimmed V and J ends, which lost 6 bases and 1 base, there was a span of 15 bases. Germline V gives CDR1 SNHLY, CDR2 FYNNEI. The CDR3 here is CASSQEGSLNTGELFF. CDR3 bases: TGTGCCAGCAGCCAGGAGGGGAGTTTGAACACCGGGGAGCTGTTTTTT. Variable domain in full (rest from reference TRBV2 and TRBJ2-2): EPEVTQTPSHQVTQMGQEVILRCVPISNHLYFYWYRQILGQKVEFLVSFYNNEISEKSEIFDDQFSVERPDGSNFTLKIRSTKLEDSAMYFCASSQEGSLNTGELFFGEGSRLTVL.

This chain uses TRBV15 with TRBJ2-5; 13 nucleotides line up with TRBD2. This CDR3 is built from 15 residues. Germline lookup yields CDR1 LNHNV and CDR2 YYDKDF (reference sequence). After removal of 3 bases from V and 5 bases from J, the junction contained 3 bases not matched to a gene. The CDR3 spells CATSRTSGGRETQYF. The CDR3 DNA reads TGTGCCACCAGCAGGACTAGCGGGGGGAGGGAGACCCAGTACTTC.

The V gene is TRBV14, the J gene TRBJ2-2, with D hard to call. The CDR3 loop spans 13 amino acids. The V end was cut by 2 bases, the J end by 6 bases, with 7 bases between. CDR1 is SGHDN and CDR2 is FVKESK in the germline V gene. The CDR3 region is CASSQPLAGELFF. The CDR3, as DNA: TGTGCCAGCAGCCAACCCCTAGCCGGGGAGCTGTTTTTT.

The chain joins TRBV29-1 to TRBJ1-4, with TRBD1 as a possible D gene (6 bases). The CDR3 is made up of 14 amino acids. Trimming removed 6 bases at V and 6 bases at J, with 17 bases between. The germline gives CDR1 SQVTM, CDR2 ANQGSEA. The chain's CDR3 is CSVSRGGGDEKLFF. In DNA form, the CDR3 reads TGCAGCGTCTCGAGGGGGGGAGGAGATGAAAAACTGTTTTTT.